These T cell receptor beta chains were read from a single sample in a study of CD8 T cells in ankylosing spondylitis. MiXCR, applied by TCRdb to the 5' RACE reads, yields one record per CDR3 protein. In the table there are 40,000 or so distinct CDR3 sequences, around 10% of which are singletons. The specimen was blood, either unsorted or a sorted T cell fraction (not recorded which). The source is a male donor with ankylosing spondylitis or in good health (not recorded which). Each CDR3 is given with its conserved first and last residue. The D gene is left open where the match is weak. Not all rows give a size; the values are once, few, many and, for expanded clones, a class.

DNA: TGTGCCAGCAGCTTAGAGTCCAGCGGGGGCGCCTCGGAGACCCAGTACTTC; CDR3: CASSLESSGGASETQYF; size: many; length: 17; D: TRBD2; J: TRBJ2-5; V: TRBV11-2
DNA: TGTGCCAGCTCACTTTCTTCTGATTACTATGGCTACACCTTC; CDR3: CASSLSSDYYGYTF; size: many; length: 14; D: -; J: TRBJ1-2; V: TRBV18
DNA: TGCAGTGCTAGTCCCAGGGAGGGTGGCGAGCAGTACTTC; CDR3: CSASPREGGEQYF; size: many; length: 13; D: TRBD2; J: TRBJ2-7; V: TRBV20-1
DNA: TGCGCCAGCAGCTCGACGGCTACTGGGGCCAACGTCCTGACTTTC; CDR3: CASSSTATGANVLTF; size: many; length: 15; D: -; J: TRBJ2-6; V: TRBV5-1
DNA: TGTGCCACCAGTGATTTAGGAGACAGGAACACCGGGGAGCTGTTTTTT; CDR3: CATSDLGDRNTGELFF; size: many; length: 16; D: -; J: TRBJ2-2; V: TRBV24-1
DNA: TGCGCCAGCAGCTTCGGGACCGCCACAGATACGCAGTATTTT; CDR3: CASSFGTATDTQYF; size: many; length: 14; D: -; J: TRBJ2-3; V: TRBV5-1
DNA: TGCGCCAGCAGCTTTCCCCGGACGGTCGGCACAGATACGCAGTATTTT; CDR3: CASSFPRTVGTDTQYF; size: many; length: 16; D: -; J: TRBJ2-3; V: TRBV5-1
DNA: TGTGCCAGCAGTTTCTCACAGTGGGGCACCGGGGAGCTGTTTTTT; CDR3: CASSFSQWGTGELFF; size: many; length: 15; D: -; J: TRBJ2-2; V: TRBV12-3/TRBV12-4
DNA: TGTGCCTGGAGTACCCAGCGGGGGGGCAGTAATGAGCAGTTCTTC; CDR3: CAWSTQRGGSNEQFF; size: many; length: 15; D: TRBD2; J: TRBJ2-1; V: TRBV30
DNA: TGTGCCAGCAGTCTAATACGTGCGGCAGATACGCAGTATTTT; CDR3: CASSLIRAADTQYF; size: few; length: 14; D: -; J: TRBJ2-3; V: TRBV27
DNA: TGCGCCAGCAGCTTGGATTCGGCAGGGGTGGCAGATACGCAGTATTTT; CDR3: CASSLDSAGVADTQYF; size: -; length: 16; D: -; J: TRBJ2-3; V: TRBV5-1
DNA: TGTGCCAGCAGCTTGAGGACAGGTCGTAGGTCACCCCTCCACTTT; CDR3: CASSLRTGRRSPLHF; size: many; length: 15; D: TRBD1; J: TRBJ1-6; V: TRBV5-6
DNA: TGTGCCAGCGGCGGCTTAACAGGGAACTATGGCTACACCTTC; CDR3: CASGGLTGNYGYTF; size: -; length: 14; D: -; J: TRBJ1-2; V: TRBV27
DNA: TGCAGTGCCACCGGGACAGGGGGCCGGGATGAGCAGTTCTTC; CDR3: CSATGTGGRDEQFF; size: -; length: 14; D: TRBD1; J: TRBJ2-1; V: TRBV20-1
DNA: TGTGCCAGCAGTAAAGGGACAGGGTCGTCCTACGAGCAGTACTTC; CDR3: CASSKGTGSSYEQYF; size: many; length: 15; D: TRBD1; J: TRBJ2-7; V: TRBV6-1
DNA: TGCAGCGTTGAAGAAGGGTCCAGGGCCGGCTACACCTTC; CDR3: CSVEEGSRAGYTF; size: few; length: 13; D: -; J: TRBJ1-2; V: TRBV29-1
DNA: TGCAGCGTTGAACTGGCGCGAGGCTACACCTTC; CDR3: CSVELARGYTF; size: many; length: 11; D: -; J: TRBJ1-2; V: TRBV29-1
DNA: TGCAGTCCAACGGACGGGAACACTGAAGCTTTCTTT; CDR3: CSPTDGNTEAFF; size: -; length: 12; D: -; J: TRBJ1-1; V: TRBV20-1
DNA: TGTGCCAGCCGAGAGGGAGCTAGCACAGATACGCAGTATTTT; CDR3: CASREGASTDTQYF; size: many; length: 14; D: -; J: TRBJ2-3; V: TRBV12-3/TRBV12-4
DNA: TGTGCCAGCAGCCAAGGTGACGGGTCGCAGCCCCAGCATTTT; CDR3: CASSQGDGSQPQHF; size: -; length: 14; D: -; J: TRBJ1-5; V: TRBV4-2
DNA: TGTGCCAGCAGTTTAACGTCGTCGGGGACCAGAGCTACAGATACGCAGTATTTT; CDR3: CASSLTSSGTRATDTQYF; size: few; length: 18; D: -; J: TRBJ2-3; V: TRBV28
DNA: TGCGCCAGCAGCTTGGTGGACAGGGGTCCCGAGCAGTACTTC; CDR3: CASSLVDRGPEQYF; size: many; length: 14; D: TRBD1; J: TRBJ2-7; V: TRBV5-1
DNA: TGCGCCAGCAGCAGGACTAGCGGGGGGGCATCAGATACGCAGTATTTT; CDR3: CASSRTSGGASDTQYF; size: many; length: 16; D: TRBD2; J: TRBJ2-3; V: TRBV5-1
DNA: TGTGCCAGCAGTTACGGGGCAGGGGCCACTGAAGCTTTCTTT; CDR3: CASSYGAGATEAFF; size: many; length: 14; D: -; J: TRBJ1-1; V: TRBV6-2/TRBV6-3
DNA: TGTGCCAGCAGTTGGGACAGGGCGGGGAATTCACCCCTCCACTTT; CDR3: CASSWDRAGNSPLHF; size: many; length: 15; D: TRBD1; J: TRBJ1-6; V: TRBV6-5
DNA: TGTGCCAGCAGTTTAGGCGACAGGGTCCTCGGACGTTACAATGAGCAGTTCTTC; CDR3: CASSLGDRVLGRYNEQFF; size: many; length: 18; D: TRBD1; J: TRBJ2-1; V: TRBV28
DNA: TGTGCCAGCAGCTCCTTGGACAAGCTCTACGAGCAGTACTTC; CDR3: CASSSLDKLYEQYF; size: many; length: 14; D: -; J: TRBJ2-7; V: TRBV13
DNA: TGCAGCGCCTGGGGGTCCTCTGAGACCCAGTACTTC; CDR3: CSAWGSSETQYF; size: many; length: 12; D: -; J: TRBJ2-5; V: TRBV29-1
DNA: TGTGCCAGCAGCGTATCCCCAGGGGATACTCCGGTTAGCTACACCTTC; CDR3: CASSVSPGDTPVSYTF; size: many; length: 16; D: -; J: TRBJ1-2; V: TRBV9
DNA: TGTGCCAGCAGCCCAGGGTCGTCGAACACTGAAGCTTTCTTT; CDR3: CASSPGSSNTEAFF; size: many; length: 14; D: -; J: TRBJ1-1; V: TRBV5-5
DNA: TGTGCCAGCAGTATGCTCCTCCAGGGTATGCCGACCGGGGAGCTGTTTTTT; CDR3: CASSMLLQGMPTGELFF; size: -; length: 17; D: -; J: TRBJ2-2; V: TRBV7-9
DNA: TGCGCCAGCAGCGGGGGACAGGGGGCGTTTAATGAGCAGTTCTTC; CDR3: CASSGGQGAFNEQFF; size: -; length: 15; D: TRBD1; J: TRBJ2-1; V: TRBV5-1
DNA: TGTGCCAGCAGCCACAAGCTAGCGGGGGGGGCCTACAATGAGCAGTTCTTC; CDR3: CASSHKLAGGAYNEQFF; size: many; length: 17; D: TRBD2; J: TRBJ2-1; V: TRBV3-1
DNA: TGTGCCAGCAGTGACTCGAATGCAGATACGCAGTATTTT; CDR3: CASSDSNADTQYF; size: many; length: 13; D: -; J: TRBJ2-3; V: TRBV6-4
DNA: TGTGCCAGCAGCTTAGTGGCAGCGGTAGCGGAAGCTTTCTTT; CDR3: CASSLVAAVAEAFF; size: many; length: 14; D: -; J: TRBJ1-1; V: TRBV7-2